The next 27 T cell receptor beta chains were all read from a single sample in a study of blood T cell repertoires in COVID-19. The method was immunoSEQ multiplex PCR; TCRdb's version includes in-frame clones alone and lacks a portion of them. Of 250,000 to 400,000 clones listed, roughly 88% are singletons. The sample taken for sequencing was peripheral blood. Source of these receptors: a woman in her 30s with COVID-19, enrolled during active disease.

This clone has just one count. This CDR3 reads CASSYNRLAGNNEQFF. CDR3 nucleotides: TGTGCCAGCAGTTACAATCGACTAGCGGGGAACAATGAGCAGTTCTTC. The chain recombines TRBV6-5 with TRBJ2-1; 11 bases agree with TRBD2. Germline assignment: CDR1 MNHEY and CDR2 SVGAGI. The CDR3 is 16 residues long. J gave up 5 bases and V 2 bases, and 5 bases lay outside the gene matches.

This chain links TRBV5-1 with TRBJ1-2; 9 positions agree with TRBD1. Germline loops: CDR1 SGHRS, CDR2 YFSETQ. V was pared by 4 bases and J by 8 bases, with 9 bases of the junction left unmatched. The CDR3 totals 14 residues. CDR3 sequence (DNA): TGCGCCAGCAGCGCGGGACAGGGTTCTGGCGGCTACACCTTC. It encodes CASSAGQGSGGYTF.

The rearrangement links TRBV18 to TRBJ1-2; the D is unclear. Looked up from germline, CDR1 is KGHSH and CDR2 is LQKENI. Trimming removed 3 bases from V and 0 bases from J, with 14 bases in between. The CDR3 has 16 residues. Here the CDR3 DNA reads TGTGCCAGCTCACCGGTGGGCCAGAGCCCTAACTATGGCTACACCTTC. It specifies CASSPVGQSPNYGYTF.

This clone was detected a few times. J is TRBJ1-2 and V is TRBV25-1; no clear D gene. V was shortened by 5 bases and J by 6 bases, with 7 bases between the two germline ends. The germline V gene encodes CDR1 MGHDK and CDR2 SYGVNS. The CDR3 covers 11 residues. The CDR3 sequence is CASSNNHGYTF. In DNA, the CDR3 is TGTGCCAGCAGTAACAACCATGGCTACACCTTC.

This clone has just one count. At the DNA level, this CDR3 is encoded by other sequences in the same sample as well. The V call is TRBV11-2, the J call TRBJ1-2, with a tentative D call TRBD1 (6 bases). The germline V and J ends were trimmed by 5 bases and 4 bases, with 11 bases remaining between them. This CDR3 is built from 13 residues. Per germline, CDR1 SGHAT and CDR2 FQNNGV. The CDR3 DNA sequence: TGTGCCAGCAGCCCGGACAGTTCCTATGGCTACACCTTC. It specifies CASSPDSSYGYTF.

The rearrangement uses TRBV25-1 and TRBJ1-3; tentative D call: TRBD1 (5 bases). Germline CDR1 is MGHDK and CDR2 is SYGVNS. Trimming took off 5 bases at V and 1 base at J, with 9 bases between the two ends. The CDR3 has 14 amino acids. CDR3 amino acids: CASSPKGSGNTIYF. In nucleotides, the CDR3 is TGTGCCAGCAGTCCAAAGGGGTCTGGAAACACCATATATTTT.

Here the CDR3 DNA reads TGTGCCAGCAGCCAGCGGCGGGGGGCGCGGGATACGCAGTATTTT. It yields the protein CASSQRRGARDTQYF. This chain joins TRBV3-1 (or the pseudogene TRBV3-2) and TRBJ2-3, with 8 bases aligning to TRBD2. Trimming took 3 bases from V and 6 from J; bases not matched to a gene: 8. From germline, CDR1 is LGHDT and CDR2 YNNKEL (reference sequence). The CDR3 has 15 amino acids.

The chain combines TRBV5-5 with TRBJ2-2; possible D gene TRBD2, 6 bases. Deletions cut 4 bases from V and 5 bases from J, with 15 bases between. In germline, CDR1 is SGHKS, CDR2 YYEKEE (reference sequence). CDR3 length: 15 residues. CDR3 bases: TGTGCCAGCAGCCTCGGCGGAGGGGCAACCGGGGAGCTGTTTTTT. The encoded protein is CASSLGGGATGELFF.

The chain has TRBV5-5 and TRBJ1-5, with D perhaps TRBD1 (5 bases). The V gene's germline CDR1 is SGHKS and CDR2 YYEKEE (reference sequence). The germline V and J ends were trimmed by 4 bases and 9 bases, with 20 bases remaining between them. This CDR3 region has 15 residues. CDR3 protein: CASSRSTVTGRPQHF. DNA of the CDR3: TGTGCCAGCAGCCGCTCGACAGTGACCGGGCGGCCCCAGCATTTT.

The V and J genes are TRBV5-4 and TRBJ2-7; 10 bases are a match to TRBD2. The CDR3 totals 16 residues. CDR1 is SGHNT and CDR2 is YYREEE in the germline V gene (reference sequence). The V gene end was trimmed by 0 bases and the J gene end by 2 bases; junction bases not matched to a gene: 5. Here the CDR3 reads CASSLAGAGGTYEQYF. For the CDR3, the DNA is TGTGCCAGCAGCTTGGCCGGAGCGGGGGGGACCTACGAGCAGTACTTC. Full variable domain (rest looked up from reference TRBV5-4 and TRBJ2-7): ETGVTQSPTHLIKTRGQQVTLRCSSQSGHNTVSWYQQALGQGPQFIFQYYREEENGRGNFPPRFSGLQFPNYSSELNVNALELDDSALYLCASSLAGAGGTYEQYFGPGTRLTVT.

V is TRBV7-3 and J is TRBJ2-2, with D perhaps TRBD1 (6 bases). This CDR3 is built from 14 residues. Looked up from germline, CDR1 is SGHTA and CDR2 is FQGTGA. The V gene lost 8 bases and the J gene lost 0 bases, with 10 bases spanning the gap. CDR3 region: CASSKGANTGELFF. The CDR3 bases are TGTGCCAGCTCGAAGGGGGCGAACACCGGGGAGCTGTTTTTT. The full variable domain, rest sourced from reference TRBV7-3 and TRBJ2-2, is GAGVSQTPSNKVTEKGKYVELRCDPISGHTALYWYRQSLGQGPEFLIYFQGTGAADDSGLPNDRFFAVRPEGSVSTLKIQRTERGDSAVYLCASSKGANTGELFFGEGSRLTVL.

V and J are TRBV5-4 and TRBJ1-2, with no clear D. This CDR3 spans 15 amino acids. Germline loops: CDR1 SGHNT, CDR2 YYREEE (reference sequence). The V end was cut by 0 bases, the J end by 0 bases, with 9 bases between. The CDR3 DNA sequence: TGTGCCAGCAGCTTGGGGGGAGCTGCTAACTATGGCTACACCTTC. It translates to CASSLGGAANYGYTF.

V usage is TRBV5-4 and J usage is TRBJ1-5; D unclear. Deletions cut 3 bases from V and 7 bases from J, with 8 bases between. CDR1 SGHNT and CDR2 YYREEE come from the germline V gene (reference sequence). The CDR3 has 12 residues. CDR3: CASSSEEQPQHF. CDR3 nucleotides: TGTGCCAGCAGCTCCGAAGAGCAGCCCCAGCATTTT.

V gene TRBV27 combines with J gene TRBJ1-5; the D gene is possibly TRBD1 (5 bases). The CDR3 spans 15 residues. Trimming removed 3 bases from V and 6 bases from J, with 15 bases in between. CDR1 and CDR2 from the germline V gene are MNHEY and SMNVEV (reference sequence). CDR3 sequence (DNA): TGTGCCAGCAGTTTCCGGCGGGGGTTCGGTCAGCCCCAGCATTTT. This codes for CASSFRRGFGQPQHF.

The chain combines TRBV5-5 with TRBJ1-2; 12 bases are a match to TRBD1. Germline values: CDR1 SGHKS, CDR2 YYEKEE (reference sequence). Trimming removed 5 bases from V and 4 bases from J; junction bases left unmatched: 15. The CDR3 has 18 amino acids. The chain's CDR3 is CASRPSNRDRGQGYGYTF. CDR3 in DNA: TGTGCCAGCAGACCCTCAAACCGGGACAGGGGGCAGGGCTATGGCTACACCTTC.

The J gene is TRBJ2-1, the V gene TRBV7-9; 8 nucleotides agree with TRBD2. The germline V gene has CDR1 SEHNR and CDR2 FQNEAQ (reference sequence). This CDR3 comprises 15 residues. The ends lost 5 bases at V and 1 base at J; junction bases unmatched: 4. CDR3 nucleotides: TGTGCCAGCAGCAGTAGCGGGGAGTCCTACAATGAGCAGTTCTTC. This sequence encodes CASSSSGESYNEQFF.

This clone has a single count. This may stem from a read error, because a much larger clone lies one nucleotide away. This specimen includes other DNA sequences encoding the same CDR3. The chain joins TRBV5-1 to TRBJ2-1, with D possibly being TRBD1 (6 bases). Germline values: CDR1 SGHRS, CDR2 YFSETQ. The CDR3 contains 14 residues. V shed 0 bases and J shed 2 bases, with 6 bases lying between them. The CDR3 here is CASSLGGPYNEQFF. CDR3 DNA sequence: TGCGCCAGCAGCTTGGGGGGGCCCTACAATGAGCAGTTCTTC.

V and J are TRBV6-2 or TRBV6-3 and TRBJ2-1; 8 nucleotides match TRBD2. This CDR3 comprises 17 residues. The V segment lost 5 bases and the J segment 1 base; nucleotides outside the gene matches: 10. Germline V lookup: CDR1 MNHEY, CDR2 SVGEGT. CDR3: CASSTREAGVSYNEQFF. CDR3 nucleotide sequence: TGTGCCAGCAGTACCCGAGAAGCGGGGGTATCCTACAATGAGCAGTTCTTC.

The chain carries TRBV9 and TRBJ1-4; no clear D gene. The V gene lost 3 bases and the J gene lost 8 bases, with 14 bases spanning the gap. CDR1 is SGDLS and CDR2 is YYNGEE in the germline V gene. There are 14 residues in the CDR3. Here the CDR3 reads CASSARGGDEKLFF. CDR3 bases: TGTGCCAGCAGCGCCCGCGGTGGAGACGAAAAACTGTTTTTT.

The chain employs TRBV30 and TRBJ1-5; D might be TRBD1 (6 bases). Germline assignment: CDR1 GTSNPN and CDR2 SVGIG (reference sequence). The CDR3 runs 13 residues. Trimming took off 5 bases at V and 7 bases at J, with 15 bases between the two ends. CDR3 nucleotide sequence: TGTGCCTGGGCCCAGGGGCGGGAGCAGCCCCAGCATTTT. Its translation: CAWAQGREQPQHF.

The chain is built from TRBV6-5 and TRBJ1-2, with 7 positions matching TRBD1. The CDR3 has 14 amino acids. Germline trimming cut 2 bases from V and 3 bases from J; bases unmatched to any gene: 3. Germline V gene sequence: CDR1 MNHEY, CDR2 SVGAGI. CDR3 sequence reads: CASSYDRVDYGYTF. CDR3 in DNA: TGTGCCAGCAGTTACGACAGGGTGGACTATGGCTACACCTTC.

The chain employs TRBV7-6 and TRBJ2-1, with D perhaps matching TRBD2 (6 bases). Germline values: CDR1 SGHVS, CDR2 FNYEAQ. Trimming took off 5 bases at V and 5 bases at J, with 13 bases between the two ends. This CDR3 contains 14 residues. CDR3 protein: CASSRHPGDNEQFF. The DNA of the CDR3 is TGTGCCAGCAGCCGTCACCCGGGAGACAATGAGCAGTTCTTC.

V and J are TRBV9 and TRBJ2-1, with 9 bases aligning to TRBD2. The germline V gene encodes CDR1 SGDLS and CDR2 YYNGEE. Losses at the gene ends were 8 bases for V and 3 bases for J; bases not matched to a gene: 3. This CDR3 contains 13 residues. CDR3 coding DNA: TGTGCCAGTGGACTAGCGTACTACAATGAGCAGTTCTTC. The encoded protein is CASGLAYYNEQFF.

This chain connects TRBV5-1 to TRBJ2-5; 12 bases align to TRBD2. The trim removed 4 bases at V and 1 base at J, leaving 8 bases unmatched. Germline CDR1 is SGHRS and CDR2 is YFSETQ. The CDR3 runs 17 residues. For the CDR3, the DNA is TGCGCCAGCAGCGAAGGTACGACTAGCGGGGGCCAAGAGACCCAGTACTTC. As protein: CASSEGTTSGGQETQYF.

This CDR3 reads CASSQGTGGDTGELFF. As DNA, the CDR3 is TGCGCCAGCAGCCAAGGGACAGGGGGCGACACCGGGGAGCTGTTTTTT. The chain links TRBV4-1 to TRBJ2-2, with 11 positions matching TRBD1. J gave up 3 bases and V 1 base, and 1 base lay outside the gene matches. The CDR3 is 16 amino acids. CDR1 is MGHRA, CDR2 YSYEKL, per germline.

V usage is TRBV4-2 and J usage is TRBJ1-5, with a tentative D call TRBD1 (6 bases). The V end lost 4 bases, the J end lost 3 bases, and 10 bases lay between the germline ends. This CDR3 spans 14 amino acids. In germline, CDR1 is LGHNA, CDR2 YNFKEQ. CDR3 in amino acids: CASSPGQYNQPQHF. The DNA for the CDR3 is TGTGCCAGCAGCCCAGGACAGTACAATCAGCCCCAGCATTTT.

The table lists this clone with a count of one. The rearrangement uses TRBV6-1 and TRBJ2-1; TRBD2 is a possible D gene (6 bases). This CDR3 contains 15 residues. Trimming removed 2 bases at V and 8 bases at J, with 16 bases between. Germline V lookup: CDR1 MNHNS, CDR2 SASEGT. CDR3 coding DNA: TGTGCCAGCAGTGAATCGGACGGCGGGGCCGATGAGCAGTTCTTC. This codes for CASSESDGGADEQFF.